The present T cell receptor (beta chain) was sequenced within a study of T cells in Graves' hyperthyroidism and ophthalmopathy. Study-level points and caveats: Using 13 V-J features, a model discriminated ophthalmopathy from stable hyperthyroidism. Most thyroid clonotypes that were expanded above 0.001 also turned up in blood.

The diagnostic basis comprised clinical symptoms, serum thyroxine and TRAb, thyroid ultrasound and orbital computed tomography. Trimming took off 3 bases at V and 1 base at J, with 3 bases between the two ends. The CDR3 runs 11 residues. Looked up from germline, CDR1 is SQVTM and CDR2 is ANQGSEA. Only one count was recorded for this clonotype. What it binds is unknown. RNA transcripts yielded amplified TCR beta CDR3 regions. Carried out on the TCR CDR3, a first-round RT-PCR used the HTBI primer set. One entry per CDR3 protein, called by TCRdb with MiXCR from the multiplex PCR reads. Of about 570,000 distinct CDR3 sequences in the sample, around 46% are singletons; the top ten hold under 20%.

This chain joins TRBV29-1 and TRBJ1-1; D not certain. This TCR was sampled from an adult woman with Graves' disease, either hyperthyroidism or ophthalmopathy (not recorded which). The source material was peripheral blood or thyroid tissue (not recorded which). The CDR3 loop is CSVDGNTEAFF. The CDR3 DNA reads TGCAGCGTTGATGGGAACACTGAAGCTTTCTTT.